One and the same sample provided the 14 T cell receptor beta chains below, sequenced in a study of a mutant IDH1 vaccine in newly diagnosed glioma. Their antigens remain unidentified. Described time point: week 5, during vaccination. Every vaccination contained 300 ug of the mutant IDH1 20-mer peptide and was paired with topical imiquimod. Generated by immunoSEQ multiplex PCR, the TCRdb table keeps only in-frame clones and is missing some. The data show more than 40,000 clones, with around four fifths seen just once and around 2% held by the top ten. Sequences were derived from PBMCs, sampled from a glioma patient whose treatment included an IDH1 peptide vaccine. The receptors were gathered from a middle-aged woman with glioma.

The chain has TRBV11-2 and TRBJ1-2; 7 positions agree with TRBD1. The trim removed 2 bases at V and 0 bases at J, leaving 3 bases unmatched. The CDR3 covers 15 residues. Germline V gene sequence: CDR1 SGHAT, CDR2 FQNNGV. CDR3 protein: CASSLRQGPNYGYTF. The CDR3 nucleotides read TGTGCCAGCAGCTTACGACAGGGCCCTAACTATGGCTACACCTTC.

This clone was counted a few times. The chain employs TRBV9 and TRBJ2-5, with 9 bases fitting TRBD2. CDR1 is SGDLS, CDR2 YYNGEE, per germline. The CDR3 is made up of 16 amino acids. The junction had 8 bases not matched to a gene; V was cut back by 0 bases and J by 5 bases. The CDR3 spells CASSVDGGGAQETQYF. As DNA, the CDR3 is TGTGCCAGCAGCGTAGATGGCGGGGGGGCCCAGGAGACCCAGTACTTC.

The chain couples TRBV19 to TRBJ2-5; D is possibly TRBD1 (5 bases). Trimming shortened V by 6 bases and J by 7 bases, and 15 bases separated the two germline ends. The V gene's germline CDR1 is LNHDA and CDR2 SQIVND (reference sequence). CDR3 length: 13 amino acids. The DNA for the CDR3 is TGTGCCAGTAGAAGAAACAGGCAGGGGACCCAGTACTTC. Translation: CASRRNRQGTQYF.

This clone has a single count. The chain is built from TRBV2 and TRBJ2-3; D uncertain. CDR1 is SNHLY, CDR2 FYNNEI, per germline. The CDR3 extends over 14 amino acids. V was trimmed by 6 bases and J by 0 bases, leaving 10 bases between them. CDR3 nucleotide sequence: TGTGCCAGCAGCCCACAATCTAGCACAGATACGCAGTATTTT. Amino acids: CASSPQSSTDTQYF. Combining the CDR3 with reference TRBV2 and TRBJ2-3 gives the whole variable domain EPEVTQTPSHQVTQMGQEVILRCVPISNHLYFYWYRQILGQKVEFLVSFYNNEISEKSEIFDDQFSVERPDGSNFTLKIRSTKLEDSAMYFCASSPQSSTDTQYFGPGTRLTVL.

The V call is TRBV9, the J call TRBJ1-3; TRBD1 matches 7 bases. Germline CDR1 reads SGDLS; CDR2 reads YYNGEE. CDR3 length equals 19 residues. Trimming removed 2 bases from V and 4 bases from J; junction bases left unmatched: 18. The CDR3 DNA follows: TGTGCCAGCAGCGTCCGACAGGGAAGTGGGCCGGGTTCCGGAAACACCATATATTTT. Translation: CASSVRQGSGPGSGNTIYF.

The genes are TRBV9 and TRBJ2-3; possible D gene TRBD2, 6 bases. With 2 bases removed from V and 0 bases from J, the gap between germline ends came to 10 bases. Germline assignment: CDR1 SGDLS and CDR2 YYNGEE. The CDR3 consists of 15 residues. The CDR3 DNA sequence: TGTGCCAGCAGCGTCGGGACTTCTAGCACAGATACGCAGTATTTT. Residues: CASSVGTSSTDTQYF.

The J gene is TRBJ2-2, the V gene TRBV6-1; 10 nucleotides align to TRBD2. This CDR3 contains 14 residues. Trimming removed 11 bases from V and 8 bases from J; junction bases left unmatched: 11. The germline gives CDR1 MNHNS, CDR2 SASEGT. The CDR3 loop is CAWGWSGGAGELFF. The CDR3 region has the DNA TGTGCCTGGGGCTGGAGCGGGGGGGCTGGGGAGCTGTTTTTT.

The gene calls are TRBV25-1 and TRBJ1-6; possibly TRBD1 for D (5 bases). V gave up 8 bases and J gave up 0 bases, with 17 bases separating them. Germline CDR1 reads MGHDK; CDR2 reads SYGVNS. The CDR3 covers 17 residues. CDR3 protein: CASGGGTGSSYNSPLHF. The DNA of the CDR3 is TGTGCCAGCGGGGGGGGGACGGGAAGCTCCTATAATTCACCCCTCCACTTT.

The V call is TRBV7-2, the J call TRBJ1-1, with a tentative D call TRBD1 (6 bases). Germline V lookup: CDR1 SGHTA, CDR2 FQGNSA. The CDR3 length is 13 residues. The CDR3 DNA follows: TGTGCATCCTGGGGGGCGGGGAACACTGAAGCTTTCTTT. The encoded protein is CASWGAGNTEAFF.

The chain uses TRBV5-6 and TRBJ1-2, with D possibly being TRBD1 (6 bases). Trimming left V 2 bases short and J 2 bases short, with 7 bases between. The CDR3 covers 13 residues. CDR1 and CDR2 (germline): SGHDT, YYEEEE. The CDR3 is CASSFGQNYGYTF. The CDR3 coding sequence is TGTGCCAGCAGCTTCGGACAGAACTATGGCTACACCTTC.

This CDR3 is CASSYLGTGYNEQFF. Written as DNA, the CDR3 is TGTGCCAGCAGTTACCTCGGGACAGGTTACAATGAGCAGTTCTTC. The chain employs TRBV6-5 and TRBJ2-1, with 8 bases matching TRBD1. The CDR3 covers 15 residues. V lost 2 bases and J lost 4; bases outside the gene matches: 4. Germline CDR1 reads MNHEY; CDR2 reads SVGAGI.

This rearrangement joins TRBV18 to TRBJ1-2; D might be TRBD1 (5 bases). Germline V gene data show CDR1 as KGHSH and CDR2 as LQKENI. The CDR3 contains 13 residues. Trimming pared 3 bases from V and 4 bases from J, leaving 9 bases between. CDR3 nucleotides: TGTGCCAGCTCACCGACAGCCCCCTATGGCTACACCTTC. This gives the protein CASSPTAPYGYTF.

V usage is TRBV5-1 and J usage is TRBJ1-6; TRBD1 is a possible D gene (5 bases). Deletions cut 2 bases from V and 8 bases from J, with 17 bases between. The V gene's germline CDR1 is SGHRS and CDR2 YFSETQ. This CDR3 contains 16 residues. The CDR3 nucleotides read TGCGCCAGCAGCTTCGGGGCGGGAGGGCGCGATTCACCCCTCCACTTT. This sequence encodes CASSFGAGGRDSPLHF.

The chain recombines TRBV5-4 with TRBJ2-5; 9 nucleotides agree with TRBD1. The V gene end was trimmed by 2 bases and the J gene end by 5 bases; junction bases not matched to a gene: 1. The CDR3 extends over 13 amino acids. Germline-derived CDR1 and CDR2 are SGHNT and YYREEE (reference sequence). CDR3 bases: TGTGCCAGCAGCTTACAGGGGGCTGAGACCCAGTACTTC. This codes for CASSLQGAETQYF.